Following are 14 T cell receptor beta chains from one sample sequenced in a study of blood T cells in healthy people across ages. With a J-beta primer mix and a sample-barcoded 5' primer, a second PCR ran about 7 to 12 cycles. MiXCR, applied by TCRdb to the 5' RACE reads, yields one record per CDR3 protein. This sample carries approximately 800,000 distinct CDR3 sequences, more than 25% of them seen once, and the ten largest clones take 3%. These data were also filed under a second study, of T cells of mothers and their children.

Specimen: blood. Every receptor here comes from a boy aged 5-17 years in good health.

For the CDR3, the DNA is TGTGCCAGTTCGACAGCCACAGATACGCAGTATTTT. Translated: CASSTATDTQYF. This chain connects TRBV11-2 to TRBJ2-3; D possibly corresponds to TRBD1 (5 bases). CDR3 size: 12 residues. Germline V gene sequence: CDR1 SGHAT, CDR2 FQNNGV. V shed 9 bases and J shed 2 bases, with 9 bases lying between them.

This clonotype has only a few counts. V gene TRBV4-1 combines with J gene TRBJ2-5; TRBD2 might be the D (6 bases). The DNA matches TRBJ2-1 better at its end, which makes the J call doubtful. The CDR3 sequence is 17 residues long. The germline V gene encodes CDR1 MGHRA and CDR2 YSYEKL. CDR3 DNA: TGCGCCAGCAGCCTCAGTCGAGGCCGGGGGAACTACAATGAGCAGTTCTTC. Translating gives CASSLSRGRGNYNEQFF.

The J gene is TRBJ2-7, the V gene TRBV7-9; tentatively, D is TRBD1 or TRBD2 (6 bases each). V lost 5 bases, J lost 3 bases, and 17 bases lay in between. CDR3 length: 15 residues. CDR1 and CDR2 from the germline V gene are SEHNR and FQNEAQ (reference sequence). The CDR3 spells CASSNTGGGSYEQYF. The CDR3 DNA sequence: TGTGCCAGCAGCAATACAGGAGGGGGGAGCTACGAGCAGTACTTC. The complete variable domain, with remaining parts taken from reference TRBV7-9 and TRBJ2-7, reads DTGVSQNPRHKITKRGQNVTFRCDPISEHNRLYWYRQTLGQGPEFLTYFQNEAQLEKSRLLSDRFSAERPKGSFSTLEIQRTEQGDSAMYLCASSNTGGGSYEQYFGPGTRLTVT.

The CDR3 loop reads CSARDWETSGRTDTQYF. The CDR3 DNA is TGCAGTGCTAGAGATTGGGAGACTAGCGGGAGAACAGATACGCAGTATTTT. This sequence joins TRBV20-1 and TRBJ2-3; 12 bases match TRBD2. V shed 0 bases, J shed 3 bases, and the junction held 7 bases outside the gene matches. The CDR3 totals 17 residues. Germline V gene lookup returns CDR1 DFQATT and CDR2 SNEGSKA (reference sequence).

A few counts support this clonotype. The gene calls are TRBV7-9 and TRBJ2-3; 14 nucleotides line up with TRBD2. Losses at the gene ends were 10 bases for V and 4 bases for J; bases not matched to a gene: 4. Germline lookup yields CDR1 SEHNR and CDR2 FQNEAQ (reference sequence). The CDR3 is made up of 14 amino acids. The CDR3 sequence is CATLTSGGADTQYF. The CDR3 DNA reads TGTGCCACCTTGACTAGCGGGGGGGCAGATACGCAGTATTTT.

V is TRBV27 and J is TRBJ2-5; 8 bases are shared with TRBD1. This CDR3 spans 15 amino acids. Losses at the gene ends were 8 bases for V and 0 bases for J; bases not matched to a gene: 8. Germline V gene data show CDR1 as MNHEY and CDR2 as SMNVEV (reference sequence). The CDR3 protein is CASGIDRGNQETQYF. In nucleotides, the CDR3 is TGTGCCAGCGGCATAGACAGGGGAAACCAAGAGACCCAGTACTTC.

This clonotype was seen a handful of times. As DNA, the CDR3 is TGCGCCAGCAGCTTGGGGCAGACCACAGATACGCAGTATTTT. Encoded protein: CASSLGQTTDTQYF. V is TRBV5-1 and J is TRBJ2-3; the D is unclear. The V end was cut by 0 bases, the J end by 2 bases, with 7 bases between. This CDR3 has 14 residues. Germline V gene data show CDR1 as SGHRS and CDR2 as YFSETQ.

The V gene is TRBV29-1, the J gene TRBJ2-5; D gene ambiguous. Trimming removed 8 bases at V and 0 bases at J, with 10 bases between. CDR3 length: 12 amino acids. CDR1 SQVTM and CDR2 ANQGSEA come from the germline V gene. Written as DNA, the CDR3 is TGCAGCACCCTACCCGACCAAGAGACCCAGTACTTC. It translates to CSTLPDQETQYF. The complete variable domain, with remaining parts taken from reference TRBV29-1 and TRBJ2-5, reads SAVISQKPSRDICQRGTSLTIQCQVDSQVTMMFWYRQQPGQSLTLIATANQGSEATYESGFVIDKFPISRPNLTFSTLTVSNMSPEDSSIYLCSTLPDQETQYFGPGTRLLVL.

This clonotype was observed a few times. The J gene is TRBJ1-5, the V gene TRBV28; no clear D. The CDR3 sequence is 18 residues long. Germline V gives CDR1 MDHEN, CDR2 SYDVKM. The ends were cut back, 5 bases at V and 0 bases at J, with 20 bases in the middle. This chain's CDR3 is CASSPIRGSSNSNQPQHF. CDR3 bases: TGTGCCAGCAGTCCTATTAGAGGGAGCTCCAATAGCAATCAGCCCCAGCATTTT.

This chain links TRBV5-1 with TRBJ2-3; 9 positions agree with TRBD2. Looked up from germline, CDR1 is SGHRS and CDR2 is YFSETQ. The CDR3 totals 17 residues. V was pared by 4 bases and J by 0 bases, with 9 bases of the junction left unmatched. The CDR3 nucleotides read TGCGCCAGCAGCATATGGACTAGCGCTACTAGCACAGATACGCAGTATTTT. This gives the protein CASSIWTSATSTDTQYF.

This clonotype occurred many times. The chain employs TRBV2 and TRBJ2-7, with D perhaps matching TRBD1 (6 bases). CDR1 SNHLY and CDR2 FYNNEI come from the germline V gene. The V end lost 6 bases, the J end lost 6 bases, and 18 bases lay between the germline ends. The CDR3 spans 14 residues. CDR3 in DNA: TGTGCCAGCAGCGAGTCTCGGACAGCAATCGAGCAGTACTTC. Amino acids: CASSESRTAIEQYF.

The chain links TRBV28 to TRBJ2-5, with D hard to call. CDR3 size: 14 residues. Trimming took off 6 bases at V and 5 bases at J, with 16 bases between the two ends. Germline CDR1 MDHEN, CDR2 SYDVKM. CDR3 sequence reads: CASSWTRRSETQYF. DNA of the CDR3: TGTGCCAGCAGCTGGACCCGACGGAGTGAGACCCAGTACTTC.

The chain has TRBV15 and TRBJ1-2; D is perhaps TRBD1 (6 bases). The CDR3 has 13 residues. Germline assignment: CDR1 LNHNV and CDR2 YYDKDF (reference sequence). V dropped 6 bases and J dropped 4 bases, with 12 bases sitting between them. The CDR3 DNA follows: TGTGCCACCAGGCCGGGACAACTCTATGGCTACACCTTC. It codes for CATRPGQLYGYTF.

This clonotype occurred a few times. This chain joins TRBV5-1 and TRBJ1-6, with TRBD1 matching 8 bases. The V gene's germline CDR1 is SGHRS and CDR2 YFSETQ. J gave up 13 bases and V 1 base, and 7 bases lay outside the gene matches. There are 14 residues in the CDR3. This chain's CDR3 is CASSLTGTGFPLHF. The CDR3 region has the DNA TGCGCCAGCAGCTTGACTGGGACAGGCTTTCCCCTCCACTTT. Together with reference TRBV5-1 and TRBJ1-6, the CDR3 gives the full variable domain: KAGVTQTPRYLIKTRGQQVTLSCSPISGHRSVSWYQQTPGQGLQFLFEYFSETQRNKGNFPGRFSGRQFSNSRSEMNVSTLELGDSALYLCASSLTGTGFPLHFGNGTRLTVT.